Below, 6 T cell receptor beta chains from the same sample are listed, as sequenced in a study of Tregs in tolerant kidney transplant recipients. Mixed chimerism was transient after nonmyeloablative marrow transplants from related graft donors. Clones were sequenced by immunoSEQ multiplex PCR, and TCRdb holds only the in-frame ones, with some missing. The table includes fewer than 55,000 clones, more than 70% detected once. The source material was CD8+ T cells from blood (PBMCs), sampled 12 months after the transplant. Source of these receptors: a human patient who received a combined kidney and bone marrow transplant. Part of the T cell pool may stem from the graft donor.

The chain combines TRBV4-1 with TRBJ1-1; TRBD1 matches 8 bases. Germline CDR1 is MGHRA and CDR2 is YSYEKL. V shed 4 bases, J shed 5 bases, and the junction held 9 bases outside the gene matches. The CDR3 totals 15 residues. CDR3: CASSPRGDRITEAFF. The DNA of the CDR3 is TGCGCCAGCAGCCCCCGTGGGGACAGGATTACTGAAGCTTTCTTT.

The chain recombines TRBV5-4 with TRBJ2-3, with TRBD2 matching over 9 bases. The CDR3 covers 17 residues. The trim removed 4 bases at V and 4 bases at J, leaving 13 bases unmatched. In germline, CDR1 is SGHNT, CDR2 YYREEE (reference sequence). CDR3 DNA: TGTGCCAGCAGCCAATCGCTACGCGGGGGGGCTGCAGATACGCAGTATTTT. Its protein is CASSQSLRGGAADTQYF.

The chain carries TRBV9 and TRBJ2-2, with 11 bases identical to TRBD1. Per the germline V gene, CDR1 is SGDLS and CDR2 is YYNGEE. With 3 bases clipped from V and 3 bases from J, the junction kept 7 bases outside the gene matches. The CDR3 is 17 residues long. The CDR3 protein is CASSAPGQGVDTGELFF. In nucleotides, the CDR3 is TGTGCCAGCAGCGCTCCGGGACAGGGGGTGGACACCGGGGAGCTGTTTTTT.

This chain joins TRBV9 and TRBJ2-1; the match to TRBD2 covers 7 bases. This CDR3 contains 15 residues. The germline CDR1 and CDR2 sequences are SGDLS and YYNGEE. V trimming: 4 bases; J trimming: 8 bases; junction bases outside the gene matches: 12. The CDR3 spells CASSLSGGVSYEQFF. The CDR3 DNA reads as TGTGCCAGCAGCCTCTCGGGGGGAGTTAGCTATGAGCAGTTCTTC.

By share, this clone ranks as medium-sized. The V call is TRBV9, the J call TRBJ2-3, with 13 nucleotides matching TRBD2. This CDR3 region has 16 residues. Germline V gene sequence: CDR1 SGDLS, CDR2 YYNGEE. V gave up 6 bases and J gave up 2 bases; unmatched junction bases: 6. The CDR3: CASTRLAGGITDTQYF. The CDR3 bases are TGTGCCAGCACTCGACTAGCGGGGGGCATCACAGATACGCAGTATTTT.

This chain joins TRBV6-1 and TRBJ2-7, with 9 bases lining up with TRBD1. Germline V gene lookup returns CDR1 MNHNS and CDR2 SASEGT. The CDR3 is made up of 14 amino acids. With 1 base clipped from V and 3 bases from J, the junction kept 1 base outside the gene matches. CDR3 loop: CASSEVGQGYEQYF. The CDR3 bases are TGTGCCAGCAGTGAAGTGGGACAGGGCTACGAGCAGTACTTC.